What follows is one T cell receptor (beta chain) and its context. Its antigen is not known. The data stem from a study of glioma-infiltrating T cells. Background on the study: Blood libraries targeted about 4- to 11-fold coverage of 750,000 to 1,000,000 T cells.

TCR alpha and beta CDR3 regions were amplified from RNA using iRepertoire nested multiplex PCR. Tissue mRNA or PBMC total RNA, 100-400 ng, went into one-step reverse transcription and amplification. A single record per CDR3 protein comes from TCRdb applying MiXCR to the multiplex PCR reads. The data hold 300,000 to 450,000 distinct CDR3 sequences, with roughly two fifths observed a single time. The CDR3 consists of 16 residues. V gave up 6 bases and J gave up 0 bases, with 17 bases separating them. Looked up from germline, CDR1 is LGHNA and CDR2 is YNFKEQ. Study results and limitations: Patients with low tissue-blood divergence carried a signature set of shared blood CDR3 motifs. Tissue-blood divergence was below expectation in non-neoplastic patients, above in gliomas.

This clonotype was sampled from a human donor with low-grade glioma or glioblastoma, undergoing nonglioma brain surgery, or in good health (not recorded which). The V gene is TRBV4-2, the J gene TRBJ1-2, with a weak D call TRBD1 (6 bases). Source material: glioma tissue, nonneoplastic brain tissue, or PBMCs (not recorded which). CDR3 sequence reads: CASRDRWTEANYGYTF. CDR3 coding DNA: TGTGCCAGCAGGGATCGATGGACAGAAGCTAACTATGGCTACACCTTC.